This T cell receptor beta chain was captured in a study of blood T cell repertoires in COVID-19. Study background: Whether acute or convalescent, the COVID-19 samples came from the United States, Italy and Spain.

Germline V lookup: CDR1 KGHDR, CDR2 SFDVKD. The V gene end was trimmed by 4 bases and the J gene end by 6 bases; junction bases not matched to a gene: 8. The CDR3 sequence is 16 residues long. In the authors' workflow: Using reference gene primer amplification, nucleated cell counts were estimated. The data were produced by immunoSEQ multiplex PCR, yet TCRdb's version contains in-frame clones alone and is incomplete. V, J and clone size derive from that table, while D and trimming were established from the DNA sequence. The sample records some 100,000 clones, about 89% being singletons. The sequencing input was peripheral blood. The rearrangement uses TRBV24-1 and TRBJ2-2, with TRBD1 matching 9 bases. The receptor's source is a man aged 50-60 years with active COVID-19. CDR3 region: CATSDPDRGSAGELFF. DNA of the CDR3: TGTGCCACCAGTGACCCGGACAGGGGTTCGGCCGGGGAGCTGTTTTTT.